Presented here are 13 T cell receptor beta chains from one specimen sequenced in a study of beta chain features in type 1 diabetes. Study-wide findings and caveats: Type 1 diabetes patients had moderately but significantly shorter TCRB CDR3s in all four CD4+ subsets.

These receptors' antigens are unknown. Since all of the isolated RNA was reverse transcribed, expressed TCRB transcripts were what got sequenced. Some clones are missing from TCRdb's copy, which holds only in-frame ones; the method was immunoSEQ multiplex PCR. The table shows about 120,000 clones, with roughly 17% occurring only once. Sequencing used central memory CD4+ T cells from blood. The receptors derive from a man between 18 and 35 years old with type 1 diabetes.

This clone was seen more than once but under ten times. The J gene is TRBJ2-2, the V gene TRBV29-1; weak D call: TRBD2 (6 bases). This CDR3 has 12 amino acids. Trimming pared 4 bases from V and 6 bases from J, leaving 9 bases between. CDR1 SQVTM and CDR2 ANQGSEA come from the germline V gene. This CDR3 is CSVGGAAGELFF. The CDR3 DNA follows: TGCAGCGTTGGCGGGGCGGCCGGGGAGCTGTTTTTT.

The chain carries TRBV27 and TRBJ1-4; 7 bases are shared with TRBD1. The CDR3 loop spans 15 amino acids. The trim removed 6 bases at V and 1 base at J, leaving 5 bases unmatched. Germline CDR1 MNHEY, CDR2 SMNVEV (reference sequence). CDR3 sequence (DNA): TGTGCCAGCAGGCGTAACAGGGGAACTAATGAAAAACTGTTTTTT. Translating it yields CASRRNRGTNEKLFF.

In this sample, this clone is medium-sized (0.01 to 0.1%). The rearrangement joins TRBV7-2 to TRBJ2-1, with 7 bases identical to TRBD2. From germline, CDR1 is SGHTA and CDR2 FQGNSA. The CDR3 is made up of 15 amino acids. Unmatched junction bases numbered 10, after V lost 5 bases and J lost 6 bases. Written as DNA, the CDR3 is TGTGCCAGCAGCCCCGGGACTATAACCCTCAATGAGCAGTTCTTC. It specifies CASSPGTITLNEQFF.

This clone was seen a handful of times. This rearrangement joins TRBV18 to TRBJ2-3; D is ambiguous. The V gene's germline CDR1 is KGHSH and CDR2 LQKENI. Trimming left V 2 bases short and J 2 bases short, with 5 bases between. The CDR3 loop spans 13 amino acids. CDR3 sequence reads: CASSPGVTDTQYF. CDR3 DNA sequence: TGTGCCAGCTCACCAGGGGTCACAGATACGCAGTATTTT.

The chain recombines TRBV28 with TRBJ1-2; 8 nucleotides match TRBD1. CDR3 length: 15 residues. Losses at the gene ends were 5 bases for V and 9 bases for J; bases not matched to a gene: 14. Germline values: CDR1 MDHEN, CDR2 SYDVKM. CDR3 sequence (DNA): TGTGCCAGCAGTCCACAGGGGGGCCCTCCTATGCGCTACACCTTC. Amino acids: CASSPQGGPPMRYTF.

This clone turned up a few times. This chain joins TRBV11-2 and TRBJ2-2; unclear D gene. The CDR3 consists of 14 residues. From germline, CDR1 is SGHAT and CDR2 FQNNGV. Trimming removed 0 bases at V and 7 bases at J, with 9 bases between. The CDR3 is CASSLETQVGELFF. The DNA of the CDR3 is TGTGCCAGCAGCTTAGAGACGCAAGTCGGGGAGCTGTTTTTT.

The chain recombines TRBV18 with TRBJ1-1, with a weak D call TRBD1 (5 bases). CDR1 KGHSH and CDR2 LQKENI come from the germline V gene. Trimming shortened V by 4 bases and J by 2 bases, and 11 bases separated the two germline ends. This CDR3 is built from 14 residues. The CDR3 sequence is CASSQGLRNTEAFF. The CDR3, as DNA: TGTGCCAGCTCACAGGGGTTGCGTAACACTGAAGCTTTCTTT. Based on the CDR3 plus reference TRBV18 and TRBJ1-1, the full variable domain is NAGVMQNPRHLVRRRGQEARLRCSPMKGHSHVYWYRQLPEEGLKFMVYLQKENIIDESGMPKERFSAEFPKEGPSILRIQQVVRGDSAAYFCASSQGLRNTEAFFGQGTRLTVV.

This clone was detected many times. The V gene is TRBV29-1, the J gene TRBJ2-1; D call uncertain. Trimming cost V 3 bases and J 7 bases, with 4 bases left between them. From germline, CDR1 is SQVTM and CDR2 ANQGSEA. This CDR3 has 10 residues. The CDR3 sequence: CSVELNEQFF. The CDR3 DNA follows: TGCAGCGTTGAGTTGAATGAGCAGTTCTTC.

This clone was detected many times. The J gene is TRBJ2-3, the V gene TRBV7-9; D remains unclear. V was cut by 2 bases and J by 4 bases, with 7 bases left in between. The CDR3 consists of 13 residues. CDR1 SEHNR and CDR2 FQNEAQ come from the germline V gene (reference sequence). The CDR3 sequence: CASSLTVADTQYF. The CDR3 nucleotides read TGTGCCAGCAGCTTAACGGTGGCAGATACGCAGTATTTT.

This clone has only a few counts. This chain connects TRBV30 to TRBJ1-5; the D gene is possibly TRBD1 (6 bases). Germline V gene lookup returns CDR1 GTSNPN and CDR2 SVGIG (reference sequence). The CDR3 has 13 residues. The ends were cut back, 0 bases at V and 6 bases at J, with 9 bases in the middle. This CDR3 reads CAWSVQGGQPQHF. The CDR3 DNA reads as TGTGCCTGGAGTGTACAGGGAGGTCAGCCCCAGCATTTT.

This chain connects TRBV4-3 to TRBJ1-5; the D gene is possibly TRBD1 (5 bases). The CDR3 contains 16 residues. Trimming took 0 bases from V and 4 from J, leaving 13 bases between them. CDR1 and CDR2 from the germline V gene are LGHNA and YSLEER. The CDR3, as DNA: TGCGCCAGCAGCCAAGATCTAACAGGAGGAAATCAGCCCCAGCATTTT. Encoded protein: CASSQDLTGGNQPQHF.

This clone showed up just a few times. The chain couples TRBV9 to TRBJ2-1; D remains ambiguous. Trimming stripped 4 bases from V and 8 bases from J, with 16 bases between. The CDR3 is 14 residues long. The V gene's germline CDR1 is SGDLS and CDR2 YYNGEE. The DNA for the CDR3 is TGTGCCAGCAGCATATCTAGTAGGCATTATGAGCAGTTCTTC. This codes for CASSISSRHYEQFF. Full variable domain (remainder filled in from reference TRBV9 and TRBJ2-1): DSGVTQTPKHLITATGQRVTLRCSPRSGDLSVYWYQQSLDQGLQFLIQYYNGEERAKGNILERFSAQQFPDLHSELNLSSLELGDSALYFCASSISSRHYEQFFGPGTRLTVL.

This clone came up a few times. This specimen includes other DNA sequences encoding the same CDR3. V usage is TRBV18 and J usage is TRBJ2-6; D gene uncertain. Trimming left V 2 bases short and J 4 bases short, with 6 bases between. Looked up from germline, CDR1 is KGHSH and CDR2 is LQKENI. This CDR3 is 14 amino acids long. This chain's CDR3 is CASSPGSGANVLTF. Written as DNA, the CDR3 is TGTGCCAGCTCACCAGGGTCCGGGGCCAACGTCCTGACTTTC.